The rows below give T cell receptor beta chains drawn from one sample of a study of blood T cell repertoires in COVID-19. Data came from immunoSEQ multiplex PCR; TCRdb stores just in-frame clones and leaves some out. The sample holds around 300,000 clones; about nine tenths are singletons and the top ten take less than 3%. Sequenced material: peripheral blood. All receptors derive from a woman aged 30 to 39 with active or convalescent COVID-19. Both conserved end residues are part of each CDR3. The order of the fields is clone size, V gene, J gene, D gene, CDR3 DNA, CDR3 protein. The D gene is left open where the match is weak. Clone sizes are given selectively: once, few, many, or a class where the clone is expanded.

clone size: -
V gene: TRBV27
J gene: TRBJ2-1
D gene: -
CDR3 DNA: TGTGCCAGCAGTTTAAGGATATTCGGAGCCGCATACAATGAGCAGTTCTTC
CDR3 protein: CASSLRIFGAAYNEQFF

clone size: -
V gene: TRBV18
J gene: TRBJ1-3
D gene: TRBD1
CDR3 DNA: TGTGCCAGCTCCCGGACAGGGAGCTCCCTCTCTGGAAACACCATATATTTT
CDR3 protein: CASSRTGSSLSGNTIYF

clone size: -
V gene: TRBV9
J gene: TRBJ2-1
D gene: TRBD1
CDR3 DNA: TGTGCCAGCAGCGTAAGCTGGGACAGGGGGGACAATGAGCAGTTCTTC
CDR3 protein: CASSVSWDRGDNEQFF

clone size: few
V gene: TRBV30
J gene: TRBJ2-1
D gene: -
CDR3 DNA: TGTGCCTGGACGCTCCTCGGGGACAATGAGCAGTTCTTC
CDR3 protein: CAWTLLGDNEQFF

clone size: -
V gene: TRBV7-6
J gene: TRBJ2-5
D gene: -
CDR3 DNA: TGTGCCAGCAGCTTTCGGTTGCAAGAGACCCAGTACTTC
CDR3 protein: CASSFRLQETQYF

clone size: -
V gene: TRBV19
J gene: TRBJ2-1
D gene: -
CDR3 DNA: TGTGCCAGTAGTATTTGGGGGCTCGACTCCTACAATGAGCAGTTCTTC
CDR3 protein: CASSIWGLDSYNEQFF

clone size: -
V gene: TRBV19
J gene: TRBJ2-2
D gene: TRBD1
CDR3 DNA: TGTGCCAGTAGTATCGCAGGGGGGAACACCGGGGAGCTGTTTTTT
CDR3 protein: CASSIAGGNTGELFF

clone size: -
V gene: TRBV6-5
J gene: TRBJ1-1
D gene: -
CDR3 DNA: TGTGCCAGCAGTTATGAGCCAGGGGTAGATGACACTGAAGCTTTCTTT
CDR3 protein: CASSYEPGVDDTEAFF

clone size: -
V gene: TRBV27
J gene: TRBJ2-3
D gene: TRBD2
CDR3 DNA: TGTGCCAGCAGTGCCACCCGACTAGCGGGGGCCCCAGATACGCAGTATTTT
CDR3 protein: CASSATRLAGAPDTQYF

clone size: -
V gene: TRBV28
J gene: TRBJ1-3
D gene: -
CDR3 DNA: TGTGCCAGCAGCCCGAGATTTATTGGAAACACCATATATTTT
CDR3 protein: CASSPRFIGNTIYF

clone size: -
V gene: TRBV20-1
J gene: TRBJ2-5
D gene: -
CDR3 DNA: TGCAGTGCGGGCAGAGAGACCCAGTACTTC
CDR3 protein: CSAGRETQYF

clone size: -
V gene: TRBV28
J gene: TRBJ1-3
D gene: TRBD1
CDR3 DNA: TGTGCCAGCAGTTTAAGGGGACAGGGGCTTCTGGCTACGCGGTATGGAAACACCATATATTTT
CDR3 protein: CASSLRGQGLLATRYGNTIYF

clone size: -
V gene: TRBV9
J gene: TRBJ2-5
D gene: -
CDR3 DNA: TGTGCCAGCAGGCCTTTGGAGGAGACCCAGTACTTC
CDR3 protein: CASRPLEETQYF

clone size: once
V gene: TRBV5-1
J gene: TRBJ1-1
D gene: -
CDR3 DNA: TGCGCCAGCAGCGTTGACAGGAACACTGAAGCTTTCTTT
CDR3 protein: CASSVDRNTEAFF

clone size: -
V gene: TRBV5-5
J gene: TRBJ1-2
D gene: -
CDR3 DNA: TGTGCCAGCAGCTTGCAGCCCAGGGTGGAGTATGGCTACACCTTC
CDR3 protein: CASSLQPRVEYGYTF

clone size: -
V gene: TRBV6-4
J gene: TRBJ2-1
D gene: TRBD2
CDR3 DNA: TGTGCCAGCAGTCGACGGGAGATGACTAGCGGGGGGGCCAATGAGCAGTTCTTC
CDR3 protein: CASSRREMTSGGANEQFF

clone size: -
V gene: TRBV12-3/TRBV12-4
J gene: TRBJ1-5
D gene: -
CDR3 DNA: TGTGCCAGCAGTTCCGTCGGGTCGCCCCAGCATTTT
CDR3 protein: CASSSVGSPQHF

clone size: -
V gene: TRBV30
J gene: TRBJ2-3
D gene: -
CDR3 DNA: TGTGCCTGGAGTCCAGGGGCAGATACGCAGTATTTT
CDR3 protein: CAWSPGADTQYF

clone size: -
V gene: TRBV19
J gene: TRBJ2-7
D gene: -
CDR3 DNA: TGTGCCAGTAGTATGGGCAGGGGTACTGGCTACGAGCAGTACTTC
CDR3 protein: CASSMGRGTGYEQYF

clone size: -
V gene: TRBV30
J gene: TRBJ1-2
D gene: TRBD1
CDR3 DNA: TGTGCCACTTTTGACAGGGGGATCTATGGCTACACCTTC
CDR3 protein: CATFDRGIYGYTF

clone size: -
V gene: TRBV19
J gene: TRBJ1-4
D gene: -
CDR3 DNA: TGTGCCAGTAGTACCTCCGTGGGGGGGCTGAGGGAAAAACTGTTTTTT
CDR3 protein: CASSTSVGGLREKLFF

clone size: -
V gene: TRBV19
J gene: TRBJ1-4
D gene: -
CDR3 DNA: TGTGCCAGTAGCGAACAGGGAACTAATGAAAAACTGTTTTTT
CDR3 protein: CASSEQGTNEKLFF

clone size: once
V gene: TRBV10-3
J gene: TRBJ1-2
D gene: -
CDR3 DNA: TGTGCCATCAGTGGCCAGACAAACCTCTATGGCTACACCTTC
CDR3 protein: CAISGQTNLYGYTF

clone size: -
V gene: TRBV11-3
J gene: TRBJ1-2
D gene: -
CDR3 DNA: TGTGCCAGGGGGCTGCTGGGCTACACCTTC
CDR3 protein: CARGLLGYTF

clone size: -
V gene: TRBV19
J gene: TRBJ1-5
D gene: -
CDR3 DNA: TGTGCCAGTAGAGGTGGAGGAGGGCAGCCCCAGCATTTT
CDR3 protein: CASRGGGGQPQHF

clone size: once
V gene: TRBV9
J gene: TRBJ1-2
D gene: TRBD1
CDR3 DNA: TGTGCCAGCAGCCCAACAGGGGGGGAGTGGTATGGCTACACCTTC
CDR3 protein: CASSPTGGEWYGYTF

clone size: once
V gene: TRBV5-1
J gene: TRBJ2-2
D gene: TRBD1
CDR3 DNA: TGCGCCACCTCAACCGGACAGGCGGGTATTTACACCGGGGAGCTGTTTTTT
CDR3 protein: CATSTGQAGIYTGELFF

clone size: -
V gene: TRBV30
J gene: TRBJ1-2
D gene: -
CDR3 DNA: TGTGCCTGGAGGGCCACAGGTCACGACTATGGCTACACCTTC
CDR3 protein: CAWRATGHDYGYTF

clone size: -
V gene: TRBV27
J gene: TRBJ1-1
D gene: TRBD1
CDR3 DNA: TGTGCCAGCAGCCGACAGGGACAGAACACTGAAGCTTTCTTT
CDR3 protein: CASSRQGQNTEAFF

clone size: once
V gene: TRBV7-9
J gene: TRBJ1-1
D gene: -
CDR3 DNA: TGTGCCAGCAGCACGCGACAGCCGAACACTGAAGCTTTCTTT
CDR3 protein: CASSTRQPNTEAFF

clone size: -
V gene: TRBV28
J gene: TRBJ1-2
D gene: -
CDR3 DNA: TGTGCCGTGTGGCAGGCCTATGGCTACACCTTC
CDR3 protein: CAVWQAYGYTF

clone size: -
V gene: TRBV10-3
J gene: TRBJ2-1
D gene: TRBD2
CDR3 DNA: TGTGCCATCAGTGAGTCGACTAGCGGGGATGGGGAGCAGTTCTTC
CDR3 protein: CAISESTSGDGEQFF

clone size: -
V gene: TRBV5-1
J gene: TRBJ1-2
D gene: TRBD1
CDR3 DNA: TGCGCCAGCAGCACGGACAGGGGGTATTATGGCTACACCTTC
CDR3 protein: CASSTDRGYYGYTF

clone size: -
V gene: TRBV4-1
J gene: TRBJ2-3
D gene: -
CDR3 DNA: TGCGCCAGCAGCCAAGGCGGGCCCCCAGATACGCAGTATTTT
CDR3 protein: CASSQGGPPDTQYF

clone size: -
V gene: TRBV19
J gene: TRBJ1-1
D gene: TRBD1
CDR3 DNA: TGTGCCAGCAAAAAGGGACAGGGGGCCGCTGAAGCTTTCTTT
CDR3 protein: CASKKGQGAAEAFF

clone size: -
V gene: TRBV5-1
J gene: TRBJ1-1
D gene: -
CDR3 DNA: TGCGCCAGCAGCTTGGACAGGGCGAACACTGAAGCTTTCTTT
CDR3 protein: CASSLDRANTEAFF

clone size: -
V gene: TRBV7-2
J gene: TRBJ2-2
D gene: -
CDR3 DNA: TGTGCCAGCAGCGCCAATTTCGGCGGGGAGCTGTTTTTT
CDR3 protein: CASSANFGGELFF

clone size: -
V gene: TRBV4-3
J gene: TRBJ1-1
D gene: -
CDR3 DNA: TGCGCCAGCAGCCTTCTCTCGGGGGGGGCCGATGAAGCTTTCTTT
CDR3 protein: CASSLLSGGADEAFF

clone size: -
V gene: TRBV7-4
J gene: TRBJ1-5
D gene: -
CDR3 DNA: TGTGCCAGCAGCCCGAGGCCCCAGCATTTT
CDR3 protein: CASSPRPQHF

clone size: -
V gene: TRBV30
J gene: TRBJ2-7
D gene: -
CDR3 DNA: TGTGCCTGGAGTAGGAGAAGGGGGGAGCAGTACTTC
CDR3 protein: CAWSRRRGEQYF